These T cell receptor beta chains were read from a single sample in a study of technical replicates of blood from a handful of donors. The data were produced by immunoSEQ multiplex PCR, yet TCRdb's version contains in-frame clones alone and is incomplete. In the table there are roughly 62,000 clones, roughly 89% of which are singletons. The source material was PBMCs. Every receptor here comes from a human donor in good health. Some clones in this sample may be carry-over from other donors' samples. The CDR3 runs from the conserved cysteine through the conserved F or W. The order of the fields is J gene, V gene, D gene, clone size, CDR3 protein, CDR3 DNA. A D gene is named only where the DNA matches it firmly. A row's size may be missing; if present it is once, few, many or a size class.

TRBJ1-6,TRBV27,TRBD1,-,CASSRQGENSPLHF,TGTGCCAGCAGCAGACAGGGAGAAAATTCACCCCTCCACTTT
TRBJ2-2,TRBV7-3,TRBD1,-,CASTRDRSPGELFF,TGTGCCAGCACTAGGGACAGATCACCCGGGGAGCTGTTTTTT
TRBJ1-5,TRBV7-8,TRBD1,-,CASSLARDRWSNQPQHF,TGTGCCAGCAGCTTAGCAAGGGACAGATGGAGCAATCAGCCCCAGCATTTT
TRBJ2-5,TRBV6-1,TRBD2,-,CASSEGRRGGETQYF,TGTGCCAGCAGTGAAGGGAGGCGGGGGGGTGAGACCCAGTACTTC
TRBJ2-7,TRBV6-5,TRBD1,-,CASSYQGQGTYEQYF,TGTGCCAGCAGTTACCAGGGACAGGGGACCTACGAGCAGTACTTC
TRBJ2-7,TRBV5-5,TRBD2,-,CASSLSASGTYEQYF,TGTGCCAGCAGCTTGTCGGCTAGCGGGACCTACGAGCAGTACTTC
TRBJ2-3,TRBV7-3,TRBD2,-,CASSQTSGSLTSTDTQYF,TGTGCCAGCAGCCAAACTAGCGGGAGCCTTACTAGCACAGATACGCAGTATTTT
TRBJ2-1,TRBV4-2,-,-,CASSQASAEQFF,TGTGCCAGCAGCCAAGCAAGCGCTGAGCAGTTCTTC
TRBJ1-2,TRBV18,TRBD1,-,CASSQTAGGDGYTF,TGTGCCAGCTCACAAACTGCAGGGGGCGATGGCTACACCTTC
TRBJ1-2,TRBV19,TRBD1,-,CASSTGTAAVGGYTF,TGTGCCAGTAGTACCGGGACAGCCGCAGTCGGCGGCTACACCTTC
TRBJ2-3,TRBV9,-,-,CASSVKERDTQYF,TGTGCCAGCAGCGTTAAGGAGAGGGATACGCAGTATTTT
TRBJ1-1,TRBV18,TRBD1,-,CASSPSSQGTGRVGTEAFF,TGTGCCAGCTCACCCTCGTCGCAAGGGACAGGGAGGGTGGGCACTGAAGCTTTCTTT
TRBJ1-2,TRBV9,TRBD1,few,CASSAGTGVQGYTF,TGTGCCAGCAGTGCTGGGACAGGGGTCCAGGGCTACACCTTC
TRBJ2-7,TRBV7-2,TRBD2,-,CASSLPGTSGRVQYF,TGTGCCAGCAGCTTACCCGGGACTAGCGGGAGAGTGCAGTACTTC
TRBJ2-7,TRBV5-1,-,-,CASSPGTPAPYEQYF,TGCGCCAGCAGCCCGGGGACACCGGCCCCCTACGAGCAGTACTTC
TRBJ1-2,TRBV5-1,-,-,CASSFDINYGYTF,TGCGCCAGCAGCTTTGACATTAACTATGGCTACACCTTC
TRBJ2-7,TRBV7-3,TRBD2,-,CASSAGVGLYEQYF,TGTGCCAGCAGCGCGGGAGTGGGACTCTACGAGCAGTACTTC
TRBJ2-5,TRBV9,TRBD2,-,CASSAFAGGNQETQYF,TGTGCCAGCAGCGCTTTCGCCGGGGGGAACCAAGAGACCCAGTACTTC
TRBJ2-1,TRBV18,TRBD2,-,CASSLLTSGLSYNEQFF,TGTGCCAGCTCACTTCTGACTAGCGGACTTTCCTACAATGAGCAGTTCTTC
TRBJ1-6,TRBV2,TRBD1,once,CASDRDRDNSPLHF,TGTGCCAGCGACCGGGACAGGGATAATTCACCCCTCCACTTT
TRBJ1-1,TRBV6-6,TRBD1,-,CASSRGQGGVTEAFF,TGTGCCAGCAGTAGGGGACAGGGGGGGGTCACTGAAGCTTTCTTT
TRBJ2-3,TRBV5-6,-,-,CASSLDRGTDTQYF,TGTGCCAGCAGCTTGGACAGGGGCACAGATACGCAGTATTTT
TRBJ1-2,TRBV6-1,-,-,CASISAGLIYGYTF,TGTGCCAGCATATCGGCAGGCTTGATATATGGCTACACCTTC
TRBJ2-5,TRBV11-1,-,-,CASSPKQAYQETQYF,TGTGCCAGCTCCCCGAAGCAGGCGTACCAAGAGACCCAGTACTTC
TRBJ2-7,TRBV7-6,TRBD2,-,CASSLAGGGISYEQYF,TGTGCCAGCAGCTTGGCGGGAGGCGGGATCTCCTACGAGCAGTACTTC
TRBJ1-4,TRBV5-1,-,-,CASSLDYRRCCGEKLFF,TGCGCCAGCAGCTTGGACTATAGAAGATGTTGTGGTGAAAAACTGTTTTTT
TRBJ1-2,TRBV6-1,-,once,CASRLTVYGYTF,TGTGCCAGCAGATTGACTGTCTATGGCTACACCTTC
TRBJ2-1,TRBV11-3,-,-,CASSLSGSYNEQFF,TGTGCCAGCAGCTTAAGCGGTTCCTACAATGAGCAGTTCTTC
TRBJ2-3,TRBV19,TRBD2,-,CASSIQRTSVRTDTQYF,TGTGCCAGTAGTATCCAACGTACTAGCGTCCGCACAGATACGCAGTATTTT
TRBJ2-5,TRBV5-6,-,-,CASSFRETQYF,TGTGCCAGCAGCTTCCGGGAGACCCAGTACTTC
TRBJ2-7,TRBV7-9,TRBD2,-,CASSLERGAYEQYF,TGTGCCAGCAGCTTAGAGCGGGGGGCCTACGAGCAGTACTTC
TRBJ2-7,TRBV4-1,TRBD2,-,CASSQGGSSYEQYF,TGCGCCAGCAGCCAAGGCGGGAGCTCCTACGAGCAGTACTTC
TRBJ2-7,TRBV7-2,TRBD2,-,CASSRDAGGPYEQYF,TGTGCCAGCAGCAGAGACGCGGGAGGGCCCTACGAGCAGTACTTC
TRBJ2-3,TRBV29-1,-,-,CSENSGFSTDTQYF,TGCAGCGAGAATAGCGGCTTTAGCACAGATACGCAGTATTTT
TRBJ2-1,TRBV19,TRBD2,once,CASSPPVGSGDDDEQFF,TGTGCCAGTAGTCCCCCAGTGGGTAGCGGGGACGACGATGAGCAGTTCTTC